This TCR beta chain was recorded in a study of blood T cell repertoires in COVID-19. With regard to this clone: One end of the junction does not line up with germline, which may come from a read error.

Per the study methods: Estimation of nucleated cell counts relied on the amplification of reference gene primers. Clones were sequenced by immunoSEQ multiplex PCR, and TCRdb holds only the in-frame ones, with some missing. That table gives V, J and clone size, and the DNA gave D and trimming. The sample yields over 250,000 clones, more than 85% seen once. The Seattle site enrolled patients during active infection and followed them longitudinally. The source of this sequence is a person aged 18 to 35 with COVID-19, enrolled during active disease. Sequenced material: peripheral blood.

The CDR3 region has the DNA TGTGCTAGCAGCTTAAATTCGGGGGGGACAGATACGCAGTATTTT. The encoded protein is CASSLNSGGTDTQYF. V and J are TRBV7-7 and TRBJ2-3; the match to TRBD2 covers 8 bases. The CDR3 extends over 15 amino acids. CDR1 and CDR2 (germline): SSHAT, FNYEAQ (reference sequence).